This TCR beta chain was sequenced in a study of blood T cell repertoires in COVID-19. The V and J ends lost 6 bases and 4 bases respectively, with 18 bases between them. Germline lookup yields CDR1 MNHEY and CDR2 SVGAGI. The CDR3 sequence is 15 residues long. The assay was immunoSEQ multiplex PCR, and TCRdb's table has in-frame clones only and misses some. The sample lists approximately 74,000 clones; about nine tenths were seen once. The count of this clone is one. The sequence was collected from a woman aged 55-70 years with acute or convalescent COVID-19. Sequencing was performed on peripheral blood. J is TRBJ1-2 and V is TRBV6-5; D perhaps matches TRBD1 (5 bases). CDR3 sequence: CASSVGLLRTYGYTF. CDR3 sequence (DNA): TGTGCCAGCAGCGTGGGACTCCTACGTACCTATGGCTACACCTTC.